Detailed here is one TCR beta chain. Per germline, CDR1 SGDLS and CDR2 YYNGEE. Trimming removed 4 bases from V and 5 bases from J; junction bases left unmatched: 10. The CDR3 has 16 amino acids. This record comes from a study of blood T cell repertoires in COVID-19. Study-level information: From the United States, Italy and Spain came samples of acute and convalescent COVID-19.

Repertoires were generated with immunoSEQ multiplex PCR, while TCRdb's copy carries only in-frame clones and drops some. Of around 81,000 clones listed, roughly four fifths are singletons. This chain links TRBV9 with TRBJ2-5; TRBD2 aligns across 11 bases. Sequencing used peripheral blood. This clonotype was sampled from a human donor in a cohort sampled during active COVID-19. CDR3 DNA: TGTGCCAGCAGCCTAGGGCTAGCGGGGGGCGTGGAGACCCAGTACTTC. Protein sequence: CASSLGLAGGVETQYF.